The clone carrying this T cell receptor (beta chain) has only one observation. CDR1 and CDR2 from the germline V gene are SGHTA and FQGNSA. Deletions cut 1 base from V and 3 bases from J, with 10 bases between. The CDR3 covers 15 residues. These data belong to a study of blood T cell repertoires in COVID-19. Study-wide background: Acute and convalescent COVID-19 specimens originated in the United States, Italy and Spain. PBMCs, B-cell-depleted T cells, or T cells provided the cDNA or gDNA that made up the material.

Original processing methods: Estimation of nucleated cell counts was performed using reference gene primer amplification. The protocol was immunoSEQ multiplex PCR, while the TCRdb copy is restricted to in-frame clones and leaves out a portion. V and J calls and clone size are as listed in that table; D and trimming were resolved from the DNA. Of fewer than 200,000 clones listed, approximately 86% are singletons. This sequence joins TRBV7-2 and TRBJ1-3; D is unclear. The clonotype originates from a woman older than 75 with COVID-19, enrolled during active disease. Sequenced sample: peripheral blood. The DNA for the CDR3 is TGTGCCAGCAGCTTAGTCGCGGCTCATGGAAACACCATATATTTT. Translated: CASSLVAAHGNTIYF.